The 19 T cell receptor beta chains reported below all come from one sample, sequenced in a study of shared clonotypes between healthy human individuals. Generated by immunoSEQ multiplex PCR, the TCRdb table keeps only in-frame clones and is missing some. This sample has over 2 million clones; 90% to 95% occur once, and the top ten carry around 0.13%. The sequenced sample was naive CD4+ T cells sorted from blood. As to subset: CD45RA+ positively selected. The receptors were sampled from a man aged 18 to 35 in good health.

On this clone: Just one base apart from a much larger clone, this may be a read error. The chain employs TRBV18 and TRBJ2-2; D is unclear. Trimming shortened V by 1 base and J by 3 bases, and 6 bases separated the two germline ends. The V gene's germline CDR1 is KGHSH and CDR2 LQKENI. This CDR3 is 14 amino acids long. In DNA, the CDR3 is TGTGCCAGCTCACCACAGGCGGACACCGGGGAGCTGTTTTTT. It codes for CASSPQADTGELFF.

The chain couples TRBV4-3 to TRBJ2-2; D is uncertain. Looked up from germline, CDR1 is LGHNA and CDR2 is YSLEER. The CDR3 spans 17 residues. V gave up 4 bases and J gave up 1 base, with 16 bases separating them. Written as DNA, the CDR3 is TGCGCCAGCAGCCGGAAGGCTGCGGACCTGAACACCGGGGAGCTGTTTTTT. Its protein product is CASSRKAADLNTGELFF.

The V and J genes are TRBV2 and TRBJ2-2; D is perhaps TRBD2 (6 bases). The V and J ends lost 6 bases and 1 base respectively, with 12 bases between them. The germline CDR1 and CDR2 sequences are SNHLY and FYNNEI. CDR3 length: 15 residues. The CDR3 DNA reads TGTGCCAGCAGCAGGGACTCGCTGAACACCGGGGAGCTGTTTTTT. Its protein is CASSRDSLNTGELFF. The full variable domain, rest sourced from reference TRBV2 and TRBJ2-2, is EPEVTQTPSHQVTQMGQEVILRCVPISNHLYFYWYRQILGQKVEFLVSFYNNEISEKSEIFDDQFSVERPDGSNFTLKIRSTKLEDSAMYFCASSRDSLNTGELFFGEGSRLTVL.

For the CDR3, the DNA is TGTGCCAGCAGCCGGGACCCCGGGGAGCTGTTTTTT. Its protein product is CASSRDPGELFF. The gene calls are TRBV7-9 and TRBJ2-2, with D possibly called TRBD1 or TRBD2 (5 bases each). Germline values: CDR1 SEHNR, CDR2 FQNEAQ (reference sequence). The CDR3 is made up of 12 amino acids. V dropped 5 bases and J dropped 6 bases, with 7 bases sitting between them.

Comment on this clone: Other DNA variants within this sample encode the same CDR3. The genes are TRBV20-1 and TRBJ2-5, with D uncertain. From germline, CDR1 is DFQATT and CDR2 SNEGSKA (reference sequence). The CDR3 totals 8 residues. In DNA, the CDR3 is TGCAGCGCGGAGACCCAGTACTTC. Encoded protein: CSAETQYF.

The rearrangement uses TRBV30 and TRBJ1-3; D gene uncertain. V shed 0 bases and J shed 2 bases, with 20 bases lying between them. The CDR3 is made up of 18 amino acids. Germline V lookup: CDR1 GTSNPN, CDR2 SVGIG (reference sequence). CDR3 in amino acids: CAWSVLAPQRPTGNTIYF. CDR3 DNA sequence: TGTGCCTGGAGTGTACTTGCCCCCCAAAGGCCTACTGGAAACACCATATATTTT. The full variable domain, its missing parts supplied by reference TRBV30 and TRBJ1-3, is SQTIHQWPATLVQPVGSPLSLECTVEGTSNPNLYWYRQAAGRGLQLLFYSVGIGQISSEVPQNLSASRPQDRQFILSSKKLLLSDSGFYLCAWSVLAPQRPTGNTIYFGEGSWLTVV.

The gene calls are TRBV15 and TRBJ2-7, with a tentative D call TRBD2 (7 bases). From germline, CDR1 is LNHNV and CDR2 YYDKDF (reference sequence). CDR3 length: 15 amino acids. Trimming took off 3 bases at V and 3 bases at J, with 15 bases between the two ends. Here the CDR3 DNA reads TGTGCCACCAGCAGGGGAGGGGGGACCGGCTACGAGCAGTACTTC. It specifies CATSRGGGTGYEQYF.

The chain combines TRBV2 with TRBJ2-7; D perhaps matches TRBD2 (5 bases). CDR3 length: 12 residues. Germline CDR1 and CDR2: SNHLY and FYNNEI. Trimming shortened V by 6 bases and J by 7 bases, and 13 bases separated the two germline ends. The CDR3 nucleotides read TGTGCCAGCAGGGACTCGATGGGTGAGCAGTACTTC. It specifies CASRDSMGEQYF.

This chain links TRBV5-4 with TRBJ2-1, with 11 positions matching TRBD1. V lost 1 base, J lost 1 base, and 4 bases stayed unmatched. CDR3 length: 17 amino acids. CDR1 is SGHNT and CDR2 is YYREEE in the germline V gene (reference sequence). This CDR3 reads CASSLNGQGASYNEQFF. CDR3 coding DNA: TGTGCCAGCAGCTTGAACGGACAGGGGGCATCCTACAATGAGCAGTTCTTC.

V gene TRBV30 combines with J gene TRBJ1-2; no reliable D call. The CDR3 totals 11 residues. V dropped 1 base and J dropped 7 bases, with 7 bases sitting between them. CDR1 GTSNPN and CDR2 SVGIG come from the germline V gene (reference sequence). CDR3 nucleotides: TGTGCCTGGAGTGAACGGTCTGGCTACACCTTC. It specifies CAWSERSGYTF.

The CDR3, as DNA: TGCGCCAGCACCCCCCTCGGGCTAGCGGGGGGAAGCTCCTACAATGAGCAGTTCTTC. Translated: CASTPLGLAGGSSYNEQFF. The V call is TRBV5-1, the J call TRBJ2-1; 11 nucleotides line up with TRBD2. V dropped 6 bases and J dropped 0; count of bases not matched to a gene: 14. The CDR3 loop spans 19 amino acids. The germline gives CDR1 SGHRS, CDR2 YFSETQ.

The J gene is TRBJ2-3, the V gene TRBV28, with D perhaps matching TRBD1 (6 bases). Germline V gene data show CDR1 as MDHEN and CDR2 as SYDVKM. The CDR3 covers 13 residues. Trimming left V 5 bases short and J 4 bases short, with 10 bases between. CDR3 nucleotides: TGTGCCAGCAGTGCGGCAGGGGCAGATACGCAGTATTTT. Encoded protein: CASSAAGADTQYF.

This rearrangement joins TRBV6-6 to TRBJ1-2; 7 bases match TRBD1. V trimming: 5 bases; J trimming: 8 bases; junction bases outside the gene matches: 8. The CDR3 extends over 13 amino acids. The germline V gene has CDR1 MNHNY and CDR2 SVGAGI (reference sequence). The CDR3 DNA reads TGTGCCAGCAGTAACCACAGGGGAGGGGGCTACACCTTC. Amino acids: CASSNHRGGGYTF.

The chain recombines TRBV5-6 with TRBJ1-2; 7 bases match TRBD1. This CDR3 region has 15 residues. V was clipped by 0 bases and J by 2 bases; unmatched bases: 4. Germline V gene lookup returns CDR1 SGHDT and CDR2 YYEEEE. CDR3 protein: CASSLAGGENYGYTF. Here the CDR3 DNA reads TGTGCCAGCAGCTTGGCAGGGGGTGAGAACTATGGCTACACCTTC.

The chain joins TRBV7-9 to TRBJ1-6; tentative D call: TRBD1 (6 bases). V dropped 1 base and J dropped 0 bases, with 13 bases sitting between them. Per germline, CDR1 SEHNR and CDR2 FQNEAQ (reference sequence). The CDR3 loop spans 18 amino acids. In nucleotides, the CDR3 is TGTGCCAGCAGCTTAGTCGGAGTCAGGGGCTCCTATAATTCACCCCTCCACTTT. Protein sequence: CASSLVGVRGSYNSPLHF.

V is TRBV10-3 and J is TRBJ2-1, with 8 bases matching TRBD1. The CDR3 is 12 amino acids. V trimming: 8 bases; J trimming: 4 bases; junction bases outside the gene matches: 1. Germline loops: CDR1 ENHRY, CDR2 SYGVKD. In nucleotides, the CDR3 is TGTGCCATCGGGACAGGTTACAATGAGCAGTTCTTC. Residues: CAIGTGYNEQFF.

The gene calls are TRBV29-1 and TRBJ1-2, with D unresolved. The length of the CDR3 is 14 residues. V dropped 3 bases and J dropped 7 bases, with 18 bases sitting between them. CDR1 is SQVTM, CDR2 ANQGSEA, per germline. The CDR3 nucleotides read TGCAGCGTTGATAGTCCGGCTGCTGCTGGTGGCTACACCTTC. Protein: CSVDSPAAAGGYTF.

The rearrangement links TRBV6-6 to TRBJ1-4; TRBD1 matches at 9 bases. From germline, CDR1 is MNHNY and CDR2 SVGAGI (reference sequence). J lost 6 bases, V lost 6 bases, and 8 bases had no gene match. The CDR3 spans 15 residues. CDR3 in amino acids: CASRTHRDRDEKLFF. The CDR3 nucleotides are TGTGCCAGCAGAACCCACCGGGACAGGGATGAAAAACTGTTTTTT.

The V call is TRBV7-2, the J call TRBJ1-2; tentative D call: TRBD1 (5 bases). The V gene's germline CDR1 is SGHTA and CDR2 FQGNSA. CDR3 length equals 15 residues. The V end lost 5 bases, the J end lost 8 bases, and 21 bases lay between the germline ends. The CDR3 loop is CASSRGGDEIGGYTF. DNA of the CDR3: TGTGCCAGCAGCCGGGGGGGTGATGAGATTGGCGGCTACACCTTC. The whole variable domain, remainder taken from reference TRBV7-2 and TRBJ1-2, is GAGVSQSPSNKVTEKGKDVELRCDPISGHTALYWYRQSLGQGLEFLIYFQGNSAPDKSGLPSDRFSAERTGGSVSTLTIQRTQQEDSAVYLCASSRGGDEIGGYTFGSGTRLTVV.